This TCR beta chain appears in the sequencing data of a study of cytomegalovirus exposure and HLA in healthy donors. Primers: 60 Vbeta forward and 13 Jbeta reverse. The method was immunoSEQ multiplex PCR; TCRdb's version includes in-frame clones alone and lacks a portion of them. The repertoire table contains approximately 110,000 clones. Whole-study findings and limits: High sensitivity and specificity were reportedly achieved when the classifier diagnosed cytomegalovirus status. A later analysis appeared to link common viral pathogens to several of the most significant clusters. It has been reported that TCR beta sequences accurately predicted the HLA-A and HLA-B alleles of most subjects.

With respect to this clone: The antigen is undetermined.

These donors counted as nominally healthy when sampled, but unrecorded immune exposures were likely. Germline CDR1 and CDR2: MDHEN and SYDVKM. V trimming: 6 bases; J trimming: 7 bases; junction bases outside the gene matches: 8. The CDR3 runs 14 residues. This chain uses TRBV28 with TRBJ1-5; the match to TRBD1 covers 8 bases. Specimen: PBMCs. The TCR originated in a man aged 35 to 55 in good health and CMV-seronegative. In DNA, the CDR3 is TGTGCCAGCAGCCCGGACAGGGACGCCCAGCCCCAGCATTTT. This encodes CASSPDRDAQPQHF.